These 23 T cell receptor beta chains share one sample of origin, sequenced in a study of shared clonotypes between healthy human individuals. Data came from immunoSEQ multiplex PCR; TCRdb stores just in-frame clones and leaves some out. The sample yields around 1.1 million clones, around three quarters seen once. The source material was memory CD4+ T cells from PBMCs. The subset is: CD45RA-negative fraction. These receptors came from a man between 18 and 35 years old in good health. Some clones in this sample may be carry-over from other donors' samples.

The chain carries TRBV7-2 and TRBJ2-1; 10 bases fit TRBD2. The V gene end was trimmed by 3 bases and the J gene end by 7 bases; junction bases not matched to a gene: 9. The germline V gene encodes CDR1 SGHTA and CDR2 FQGNSA. The CDR3 contains 16 residues. The DNA of the CDR3 is TGTGCCAGCAGCTTTGGGACTAGCGTACTGGCGAATGAGCAGTTCTTC. This sequence encodes CASSFGTSVLANEQFF.

This chain uses TRBV27 with TRBJ1-1, with a tentative D call TRBD1 (6 bases). Trimming pared 0 bases from V and 3 bases from J, leaving 8 bases between. CDR3 size: 14 residues. Germline loops: CDR1 MNHEY, CDR2 SMNVEV (reference sequence). CDR3 bases: TGTGCCAGCAGTTTATCGGACAGCTACACTGAAGCTTTCTTT. The encoded protein is CASSLSDSYTEAFF.

V usage is TRBV12-5 and J usage is TRBJ2-2; no clear D. The V end lost 7 bases, the J end lost 7 bases, and 10 bases lay between the germline ends. Germline V gene lookup returns CDR1 LGHNT and CDR2 FRNRAP. This CDR3 is built from 12 residues. For the CDR3, the DNA is TGTGCTAGTGAGGACCAAGGCGGGGAGCTGTTTTTT. Its protein product is CASEDQGGELFF.

This clone was seen a single time. This rearrangement joins TRBV7-2 to TRBJ2-3, with D tentatively TRBD2 (6 bases). CDR1 and CDR2 (germline): SGHTA, FQGNSA. This CDR3 is 15 amino acids long. The V end was cut by 6 bases, the J end by 0 bases, with 13 bases between. The CDR3 DNA is TGTGCCAGCAGGGTGTACGGGGGTAGCACAGATACGCAGTATTTT. Its translation is CASRVYGGSTDTQYF. Full variable domain (rest looked up from reference TRBV7-2 and TRBJ2-3): GAGVSQSPSNKVTEKGKDVELRCDPISGHTALYWYRQSLGQGLEFLIYFQGNSAPDKSGLPSDRFSAERTGGSVSTLTIQRTQQEDSAVYLCASRVYGGSTDTQYFGPGTRLTVL.

This rearrangement joins TRBV11-1 to TRBJ2-3; 10 bases line up with TRBD2. The CDR3 runs to 16 residues. Unmatched junction bases numbered 4, after V lost 4 bases and J lost 0 bases. The germline V gene has CDR1 SGHAT and CDR2 FQDESV (reference sequence). This CDR3 is CASSSRTSGSTDTQYF. As DNA, the CDR3 is TGTGCCAGCAGCTCCCGGACTAGCGGTAGCACAGATACGCAGTATTTT.

This clone was seen a handful of times. J is TRBJ2-6 and V is TRBV27; D gene ambiguous. Germline assignment: CDR1 MNHEY and CDR2 SMNVEV (reference sequence). The CDR3 consists of 16 residues. Between the trimmed V and J ends, which lost 4 bases and 1 base, there was a span of 11 bases. Written as DNA, the CDR3 is TGTGCCAGCAGTTCGATCGCAGAGTCTGGGGCCAACGTCCTGACTTTC. Translated, it gives CASSSIAESGANVLTF.

The chain couples TRBV28 to TRBJ1-1, with D tentatively TRBD1 (5 bases). V was trimmed by 2 bases and J by 11 bases, leaving 12 bases between them. The CDR3 has 12 amino acids. Germline assignment: CDR1 MDHEN and CDR2 SYDVKM. CDR3 nucleotides: TGTGCCAGCAGTTTACAGGGAGGTGACGCTTTCTTT. It is translated as CASSLQGGDAFF.

The gene calls are TRBV5-6 and TRBJ1-4, with 9 bases lining up with TRBD1. Trimming removed 4 bases from V and 14 bases from J; junction bases left unmatched: 12. Per germline, CDR1 SGHDT and CDR2 YYEEEE. The CDR3 has 14 amino acids. CDR3: CASSPHLGQGILFF. The CDR3 DNA sequence: TGTGCCAGCAGCCCACACCTGGGACAGGGTATCCTGTTTTTT. The full variable domain, in which reference TRBV5-6 and TRBJ1-4 provide the parts outside the CDR3, is DAGVTQSPTHLIKTRGQQVTLRCSPKSGHDTVSWYQQALGQGPQFIFQYYEEEERQRGNFPDRFSGHQFPNYSSELNVNALLLGDSALYLCASSPHLGQGILFFGSGTQLSVL.

The rearrangement links TRBV28 to TRBJ2-1; 8 bases map to TRBD1. V lost 3 bases and J lost 12; bases outside the gene matches: 10. The CDR3 spans 14 residues. Germline CDR1 and CDR2: MDHEN and SYDVKM. DNA for the CDR3: TGTGCCAGCAGTTTGGGACAGGATCGAAGGGGGCAGTTCTTC. Its protein product is CASSLGQDRRGQFF.

The chain has TRBV10-3 and TRBJ1-1, with 8 bases matching TRBD1. Germline V gene sequence: CDR1 ENHRY, CDR2 SYGVKD. CDR3 length: 12 residues. V lost 10 bases and J lost 3; bases outside the gene matches: 4. The DNA for the CDR3 is TGTGCCACACAGGGGGGGGACACTGAAGCTTTCTTT. Its protein is CATQGGDTEAFF.

The genes are TRBV11-3 and TRBJ2-3; TRBD2 might be the D (5 bases). The CDR3 spans 14 residues. Germline V lookup: CDR1 SGHNT, CDR2 YENEEA. V lost 1 base and J 6 bases, leaving 11 bases between the germline ends. The CDR3 protein is CASSLGETQDTQYF. In DNA, the CDR3 is TGTGCCAGCAGCTTAGGGGAGACACAGGATACGCAGTATTTT.

This rearrangement joins TRBV28 to TRBJ2-5; D is ambiguous. Trimming left V 6 bases short and J 3 bases short, with 11 bases between. Looked up from germline, CDR1 is MDHEN and CDR2 is SYDVKM. The CDR3 is 13 residues long. The CDR3 protein is CASSRTLKETQYF. The CDR3 coding sequence is TGTGCCAGCAGCCGCACACTAAAAGAGACCCAGTACTTC.

V gene TRBV5-6 combines with J gene TRBJ1-2; D possibly corresponds to TRBD1 (5 bases). V gave up 4 bases and J gave up 4 bases, with 17 bases separating them. The length of the CDR3 is 15 residues. Germline V gene sequence: CDR1 SGHDT, CDR2 YYEEEE. CDR3 sequence (DNA): TGTGCCAGCAGCCCCACGGGGCAGCCAATCTATGGCTACACCTTC. Encoded protein: CASSPTGQPIYGYTF.

This clone showed up just a few times. V and J are TRBV2 and TRBJ2-7; D is uncertain. V was clipped by 0 bases and J by 0 bases, with 12 bases between them. This CDR3 has 16 amino acids. Germline loops: CDR1 SNHLY, CDR2 FYNNEI. The CDR3 loop is CASSEAARRHSYEQYF. CDR3 DNA sequence: TGTGCCAGCAGTGAAGCGGCGCGGCGACACTCCTACGAGCAGTACTTC. Looking up the rest from reference TRBV2 and TRBJ2-7 gives the full variable domain: EPEVTQTPSHQVTQMGQEVILRCVPISNHLYFYWYRQILGQKVEFLVSFYNNEISEKSEIFDDQFSVERPDGSNFTLKIRSTKLEDSAMYFCASSEAARRHSYEQYFGPGTRLTVT.

DNA for the CDR3: TGTGCCAGAAGCTTCTCTCCGGGAGTCTGGTCTGGAAACACCATATATTTT. Its protein is CARSFSPGVWSGNTIYF. The J gene is TRBJ1-3, the V gene TRBV5-3, with no clear D. TRBV5-3 falls under the ORF class, with uncertain function. This CDR3 comprises 17 residues. V was trimmed by 2 bases and J by 1 base, leaving 16 bases between them.

V and J are TRBV7-8 and TRBJ2-2; TRBD2 matches at 8 bases. The germline CDR1 and CDR2 sequences are SGHVS and FQNEAQ. The CDR3 runs 16 residues. Trimming cost V 7 bases and J 2 bases; bases outside gene matches: 9. CDR3 region: CASIPTGGRNTGELFF. The CDR3 coding sequence is TGTGCCAGCATCCCCACGGGGGGGCGTAACACCGGGGAGCTGTTTTTT.

The J gene is TRBJ2-5, the V gene TRBV6-1; TRBD1 might be the D (5 bases). The germline gives CDR1 MNHNS, CDR2 SASEGT. V lost 3 bases and J 3 bases, leaving 11 bases between the germline ends. The CDR3 length is 14 residues. The CDR3 protein is CASSEPGMEETQYF. The CDR3 DNA reads TGTGCCAGCAGTGAGCCAGGGATGGAAGAGACCCAGTACTTC.

The rearrangement uses TRBV18 and TRBJ1-1, with D perhaps TRBD1 (5 bases). This CDR3 is 17 amino acids long. V lost 2 bases to trimming and J lost 4 bases, with 20 bases between them. The germline V gene encodes CDR1 KGHSH and CDR2 LQKENI. The CDR3 DNA sequence: TGTGCCAGCTCACCAGCCCCGGGGCTAACGATGGGCACTGAAGCTTTCTTT. Translation: CASSPAPGLTMGTEAFF.

This chain uses TRBV19 with TRBJ2-2, with D possibly matching TRBD1 (5 bases). This CDR3 region has 13 residues. CDR1 and CDR2 (germline): LNHDA, SQIVND (reference sequence). The ends were cut back, 10 bases at V and 3 bases at J, with 12 bases in the middle. The CDR3 DNA sequence: TGTGCCACCTTGAAGGGGTACACCGGGGAGCTGTTTTTT. Amino acids: CATLKGYTGELFF.

V and J are TRBV7-3 and TRBJ2-2, with 7 bases lining up with TRBD1. CDR3 length equals 16 residues. With V trimmed by 2 bases and J by 0 bases, 3 bases remained unmatched. Germline loops: CDR1 SGHTA, CDR2 FQGTGA. CDR3 DNA: TGTGCCAGCAGCTTATCAGGGACAGCGAACACCGGGGAGCTGTTTTTT. It yields the protein CASSLSGTANTGELFF.

V and J are TRBV18 and TRBJ1-6, with unresolved D. Germline V lookup: CDR1 KGHSH, CDR2 LQKENI. The V gene lost 3 bases and the J gene lost 10 bases, with 10 bases spanning the gap. The CDR3 covers 13 residues. CDR3 in amino acids: CASSPGVHSPLHF. CDR3 nucleotide sequence: TGTGCCAGCTCACCCGGGGTTCACTCACCCCTCCACTTT.

CDR3 amino acids: CASSPQQGQGYTF. The CDR3 nucleotides read TGTGCCAGCAGCCCACAACAGGGCCAAGGCTACACCTTC. V usage is TRBV4-2 and J usage is TRBJ1-2, with D possibly being TRBD1 (6 bases). Germline values: CDR1 LGHNA, CDR2 YNFKEQ. There are 13 residues in the CDR3. V shed 4 bases and J shed 8 bases, with 14 bases lying between them.

This clone appeared a few times. J is TRBJ2-3 and V is TRBV27; TRBD2 agrees at 7 bases. V lost 6 bases to trimming and J lost 2 bases; unmatched junction nucleotides: 8. Germline V gene sequence: CDR1 MNHEY, CDR2 SMNVEV (reference sequence). The CDR3 is 15 amino acids. CDR3 sequence reads: CASRSSGGHTDTQYF. The CDR3 DNA follows: TGTGCCAGCAGATCTAGCGGAGGGCACACAGATACGCAGTATTTT.